Listed below are T cell receptor beta chains from one sample, sequenced in a study of PD-1 and CTLA-4 blockade in melanoma. This table comes from immunoSEQ multiplex PCR, and its TCRdb copy is limited to in-frame clones, with some not included. The sample yields tens of thousands of clones, about 87% seen once. The sequences come from CD8+ T cells from peripheral blood, collected from a patient given anti-PD-1 treatment. These receptors were collected from a human donor with melanoma. Both conserved end residues are part of each CDR3. D genes are given only for firm matches. Clone sizes are given selectively: once, few, many, or a class where the clone is expanded.

CASSMDSGRETQYF	TGCGCCAGCAGCATGGATAGCGGGCGGGAGACCCAGTACTTC	TRBD2	NA	TRBJ2-5	TRBV5-1
CASSLAGRSYNEQFF	TGTGCCAGCAGCCTAGCGGGCCGCTCCTACAATGAGCAGTTCTTC	TRBD2	NA	TRBJ2-1	TRBV27
CASSGVSGTIEQYF	TGTGCCAGCAGCGGGGTTTCCGGGACAATCGAGCAGTACTTC	NA	NA	TRBJ2-7	TRBV7-8
CASSLKPEWTTNSPLHF	TGTGCCAGCAGCTTAAAACCCGAGTGGACAACTAATTCACCCCTCCACTTT	NA	few	TRBJ1-6	TRBV11-2
CASSQVGQKTNYGYTF	TGCGCCAGCAGCCAGGTTGGACAGAAAACTAACTATGGCTACACCTTC	NA	NA	TRBJ1-2	TRBV4-1
CASSLADVLAKNIQYF	TGTGCCAGCAGTTTAGCGGACGTATTAGCCAAAAACATTCAGTACTTC	NA	NA	TRBJ2-4	TRBV28
CASSARLATNEKLFF	TGTGCCAGCAGCGCGAGACTTGCAACTAATGAAAAACTGTTTTTT	NA	NA	TRBJ1-4	TRBV7-9
CASSLGMGGAEEQYF	TGTGCCAGCAGCTTAGGAATGGGAGGGGCGGAAGAGCAGTACTTC	TRBD2	NA	TRBJ2-7	TRBV7-9
CASHGGANYNEQFF	TGTGCCTCTCATGGGGGGGCGAACTACAATGAGCAGTTCTTC	NA	NA	TRBJ2-1	TRBV10-3
CASNYVSGGAGTGELFF	TGTGCCAGTAATTACGTTAGCGGGGGGGCCGGCACCGGGGAGCTGTTTTTT	TRBD2	NA	TRBJ2-2	TRBV19
CASSLDTPDMNTEAFF	TGTGCCAGCAGCTTAGACACGCCAGATATGAACACTGAAGCTTTCTTT	NA	NA	TRBJ1-1	TRBV7-6
CAISESEGPGELFF	TGTGCCATCAGTGAGTCGGAGGGACCCGGGGAGCTGTTTTTT	NA	NA	TRBJ2-2	TRBV10-3
CASSPGSGYTF	TGTGCCAGCAGCCCCGGGAGTGGCTACACCTTC	NA	NA	TRBJ1-2	TRBV7-2
CASKVGATNEKLFF	TGTGCCAGCAAGGTGGGAGCAACTAATGAAAAACTGTTTTTT	NA	NA	TRBJ1-4	TRBV2
CASSLGLGWNEQFF	TGTGCCAGCAGCTTAGGGCTCGGGTGGAATGAGCAGTTCTTC	NA	NA	TRBJ2-1	TRBV7-9
CASSYGGTEAFF	TGTGCCAGCAGTTACGGAGGGACTGAAGCTTTCTTT	NA	NA	TRBJ1-1	TRBV6-5
CASSSGQSYYGYTF	TGTGCCAGCAGCTCAGGACAATCCTACTATGGCTACACCTTC	NA	once	TRBJ1-2	TRBV13
CASSLSGGAFSNTGELFF	TGTGCCAGCAGCTTATCCGGGGGGGCATTTAGTAACACCGGGGAGCTGTTTTTT	TRBD2	NA	TRBJ2-2	TRBV13
CASSPRPNEAFF	TGTGCCAGTAGTCCAAGACCGAATGAAGCTTTCTTT	NA	NA	TRBJ1-1	TRBV19
CASSQKGTAGTEAFF	TGCGCCAGCAGCCAGAAAGGAACAGCGGGCACTGAAGCTTTCTTT	NA	NA	TRBJ1-1	TRBV4-1
CASSDGRGAETQYF	TGTGCCAGCAGCGACGGCAGGGGCGCGGAGACCCAGTACTTC	NA	NA	TRBJ2-5	TRBV7-7
CASGPGGLDEQFF	TGTGCCAGCGGGCCAGGGGGCTTAGATGAGCAGTTCTTC	TRBD1	NA	TRBJ2-1	TRBV28
CASKRGTSSYNEQFF	TGTGCCAGCAAACGGGGGACGAGCTCCTACAATGAGCAGTTCTTC	NA	NA	TRBJ2-1	TRBV2
CASSSSQVYGANEQFF	TGTGCCAGCAGTTCCTCTCAGGTTTATGGGGCCAATGAGCAGTTCTTC	NA	once	TRBJ2-1	TRBV28
CASTEGRPEAFF	TGTGCCAGCACGGAGGGGCGGCCTGAAGCTTTCTTT	NA	NA	TRBJ1-1	TRBV7-9
CASSYVGGGYTF	TGTGCCAGCAGTTACGTGGGGGGTGGCTACACCTTC	NA	few	TRBJ1-2	TRBV6-5
CASRRTGSSYNEQFF	TGTGCCAGCAGACGAACTGGGAGCTCCTACAATGAGCAGTTCTTC	NA	NA	TRBJ2-1	TRBV7-2
CASSYLGMGEQYF	TGTGCCAGCAGTTACCTGGGGATGGGAGAGCAGTACTTC	NA	NA	TRBJ2-7	TRBV6-5
CASSSGLAVLEQFF	TGTGCCAGCAGCTCGGGACTAGCGGTTCTTGAGCAGTTCTTC	TRBD2	NA	TRBJ2-1	TRBV5-4
CASSSLRGNYGYTF	TGTGCCAGCAGCTCCCTACGGGGAAACTATGGCTACACCTTC	NA	NA	TRBJ1-2	TRBV5-5
CASSQHREGGSPLHF	TGTGCCAGCAGCCAACACAGGGAAGGAGGTTCACCCCTCCACTTT	NA	NA	TRBJ1-6	TRBV4-2
CASSLAGLAYTDTQYF	TGTGCCAGCAGCTTGGCGGGACTAGCCTACACAGATACGCAGTATTTT	TRBD2	once	TRBJ2-3	TRBV5-8
CASSLGQGSSPLHF	TGTGCCAGCAGCTTAGGACAGGGTAGTTCACCCCTCCACTTT	TRBD1	once	TRBJ1-6	TRBV7-8
CASSLEVTEVSYEQYF	TGTGCCAGCAGCTTGGAAGTGACAGAGGTCTCCTACGAGCAGTACTTC	NA	NA	TRBJ2-7	TRBV5-6
CAISEPGTGKYGMNIQYF	TGTGCCATCAGTGAGCCCGGGACAGGAAAATATGGTATGAACATTCAGTACTTC	TRBD1	NA	TRBJ2-4	TRBV10-3
CASSYQSPYNEQFF	TGTGCCAGCAGTTACCAAAGCCCTTACAATGAGCAGTTCTTC	NA	NA	TRBJ2-1	TRBV6-5
CASSPGAREQYF	TGTGCCAGCAGTCCGGGGGCGCGAGAGCAGTACTTC	NA	NA	TRBJ2-7	TRBV12-3/TRBV12-4
CSVDEWQGETQYF	TGCAGCGTTGACGAATGGCAGGGGGAGACCCAGTACTTC	NA	NA	TRBJ2-5	TRBV29-1
CASSQDGLGGSNQPQHF	TGCGCCAGCAGCCAAGATGGACTGGGAGGTAGCAATCAGCCCCAGCATTTT	NA	NA	TRBJ1-5	TRBV4-1
CASSGGPGGAEAFF	TGTGCCAGCAGCGGCGGCCCCGGCGGGGCTGAAGCTTTCTTT	NA	NA	TRBJ1-1	TRBV9
CASSLSVRPYEQYF	TGTGCCAGCAGCTTATCGGTCCGCCCCTACGAGCAGTACTTC	NA	NA	TRBJ2-7	TRBV7-9
CASSEDGLPRYGYTF	TGTGCCAGCAGTGAGGACGGACTCCCGCGGTATGGCTACACCTTC	NA	NA	TRBJ1-2	TRBV6-1
CASGLYGQSGETQYF	TGTGCTAGTGGTTTGTACGGACAAAGTGGGGAGACCCAGTACTTC	NA	once	TRBJ2-5	TRBV12-5
CSVEGRGYGYTF	TGCAGCGTTGAGGGCAGGGGGTATGGCTACACCTTC	TRBD1	NA	TRBJ1-2	TRBV29-1
CASSFSADEQYF	TGTGCCAGCAGTTTCAGTGCGGACGAGCAGTACTTC	NA	NA	TRBJ2-7	TRBV28
CASSWARDSRFF	TGTGCCAGCAGTTGGGCCAGGGATTCACGTTTCTTT	NA	NA	TRBJ1-1	TRBV28
CASSHSTDPGLHRDYGYTF	TGTGCCAGCAGCCACTCCACGGACCCAGGGCTGCATCGGGACTATGGCTACACCTTC	NA	NA	TRBJ1-2	TRBV3-1/TRBV3-2
CASSVGVSLEQYF	TGTGCCAGCAGCGTAGGGGTCTCGCTCGAGCAGTACTTC	NA	NA	TRBJ2-7	TRBV9
CASRAGAQETQYF	TGTGCCAGCAGAGCCGGGGCCCAAGAGACCCAGTACTTC	NA	NA	TRBJ2-5	TRBV6-5
CASSAQTVYGYTF	TGTGCCAGCAGCGCCCAGACCGTCTATGGCTACACCTTC	NA	NA	TRBJ1-2	TRBV7-9